One and the same sample provided the 2 T cell receptor beta chains below, sequenced in a study of cytomegalovirus exposure and HLA in healthy donors. Sequencing used immunoSEQ multiplex PCR; TCRdb keeps in-frame clones, though not all of them. Seen here are 150,000 to 200,000 clones, around 80% observed once, and the top ten hold around 1.2%. Specimen: PBMCs. The receptors were sampled from a woman aged 30 to 39 in good health and CMV-seronegative.

The chain uses TRBV30 and TRBJ1-1, with a weak D call TRBD1 (5 bases). Germline V gene sequence: CDR1 GTSNPN, CDR2 SVGIG (reference sequence). V lost 0 bases and J 3 bases, leaving 14 bases between the germline ends. This CDR3 has 15 residues. CDR3: CAWSVHQGWDTEAFF. As DNA, the CDR3 is TGTGCCTGGAGTGTACACCAGGGATGGGACACTGAAGCTTTCTTT.

The V and J genes are TRBV10-3 and TRBJ1-1; 7 nucleotides align to TRBD1. Trimming took 11 bases from V and 1 from J; bases not matched to a gene: 7. The V gene's germline CDR1 is ENHRY and CDR2 SYGVKD. The CDR3 contains 13 residues. The CDR3, as DNA: TGTGCCTTGAAATCAGGGGGGAACACTGAAGCTTTCTTT. This codes for CALKSGGNTEAFF.